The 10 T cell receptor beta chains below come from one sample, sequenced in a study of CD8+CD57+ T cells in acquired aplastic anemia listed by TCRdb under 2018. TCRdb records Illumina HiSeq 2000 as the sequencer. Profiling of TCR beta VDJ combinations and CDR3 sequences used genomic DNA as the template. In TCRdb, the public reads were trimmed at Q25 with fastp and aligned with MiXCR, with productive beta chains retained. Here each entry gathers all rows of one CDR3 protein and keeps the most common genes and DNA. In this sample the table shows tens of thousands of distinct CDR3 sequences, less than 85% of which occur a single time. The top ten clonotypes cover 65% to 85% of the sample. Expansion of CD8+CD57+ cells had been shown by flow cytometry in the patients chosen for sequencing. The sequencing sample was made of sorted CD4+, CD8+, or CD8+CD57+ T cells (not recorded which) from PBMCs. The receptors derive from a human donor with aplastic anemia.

The chain's CDR3 is CASEKFDTGELFF. CDR3 DNA: TGCGCCAGCGAGAAGTTTGACACCGGGGAGCTGTTTTTT. The gene calls are TRBV10-1 and TRBJ2-2; no clear D gene. V was clipped by 8 bases and J by 3 bases, with 10 bases between them. The V gene's germline CDR1 is WNHNN and CDR2 SYGVQD (reference sequence). There are 13 residues in the CDR3.

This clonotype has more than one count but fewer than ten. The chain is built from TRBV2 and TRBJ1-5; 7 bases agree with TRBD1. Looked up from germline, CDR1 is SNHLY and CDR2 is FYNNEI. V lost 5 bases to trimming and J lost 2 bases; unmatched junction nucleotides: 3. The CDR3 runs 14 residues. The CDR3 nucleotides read TGTGCCAGCAGTCAAACAGGGGGCAATCAGCCCCAGCATTTT. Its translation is CASSQTGGNQPQHF.

CDR3 sequence: CASSLAPRTSGLAGVYEQYF. The CDR3 nucleotides read TGCGCCAGCAGCTTGGCCCCCCGCACTAGCGGACTAGCGGGAGTTTACGAGCAGTACTTC. The V call is TRBV5-1, the J call TRBJ2-7, with 13 bases aligning to TRBD2. This CDR3 comprises 20 residues. Germline V CDR1 and CDR2: SGHRS, YFSETQ. Losses at the gene ends were 0 bases for V and 4 bases for J; bases not matched to a gene: 16.

The CDR3 sequence: CSANRFSNQPQHF. The CDR3, as DNA: TGCAGCGCGAACAGGTTTAGCAATCAGCCCCAGCATTTT. The V and J genes are TRBV29-1 and TRBJ1-5; a weak D match, TRBD1 (5 bases). The CDR3 has 13 amino acids. Trimming left V 7 bases short and J 0 bases short, with 10 bases between. The V gene's germline CDR1 is SQVTM and CDR2 ANQGSEA.

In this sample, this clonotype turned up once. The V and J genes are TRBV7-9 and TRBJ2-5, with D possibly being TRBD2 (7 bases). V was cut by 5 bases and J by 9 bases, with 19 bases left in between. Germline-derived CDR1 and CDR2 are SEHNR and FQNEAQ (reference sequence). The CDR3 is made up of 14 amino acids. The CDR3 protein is CASSPGGRGGAQYF. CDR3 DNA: TGTGCCAGCAGCCCAGGAGGGAGAGGGGGGGCCCAGTACTTC.

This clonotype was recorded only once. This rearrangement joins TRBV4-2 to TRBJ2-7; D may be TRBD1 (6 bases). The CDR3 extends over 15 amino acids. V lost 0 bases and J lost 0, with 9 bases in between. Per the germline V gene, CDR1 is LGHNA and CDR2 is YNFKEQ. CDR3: CASSQDRDNSYEQYF. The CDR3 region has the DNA TGTGCCAGCAGCCAAGATCGGGACAACTCCTACGAGCAGTACTTC.

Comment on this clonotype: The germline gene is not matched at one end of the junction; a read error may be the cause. This CDR3 is CASSLKGAAFF. The CDR3, as DNA: TGTGCTAGCAGCTTAAAGGGGGCGGCTTTCTTT. This sequence joins TRBV7-7 and TRBJ1-1; 7 bases match TRBD1. This CDR3 spans 11 amino acids. Germline values: CDR1 SSHAT, CDR2 FNYEAQ (reference sequence).

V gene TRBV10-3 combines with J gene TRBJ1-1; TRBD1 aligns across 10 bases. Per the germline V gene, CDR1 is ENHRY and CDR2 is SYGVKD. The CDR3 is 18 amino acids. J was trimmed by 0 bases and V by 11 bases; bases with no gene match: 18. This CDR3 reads CASGRRQGALVVNTEAFF. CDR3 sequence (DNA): TGTGCCTCAGGGAGGAGACAGGGGGCTCTAGTGGTGAACACTGAAGCTTTCTTT.

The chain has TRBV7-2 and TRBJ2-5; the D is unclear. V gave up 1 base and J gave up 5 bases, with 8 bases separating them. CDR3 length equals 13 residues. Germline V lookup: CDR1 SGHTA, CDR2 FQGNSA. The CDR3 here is CASSLGRMETQYF. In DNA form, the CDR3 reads TGTGCCAGCAGCTTAGGTAGGATGGAGACCCAGTACTTC.

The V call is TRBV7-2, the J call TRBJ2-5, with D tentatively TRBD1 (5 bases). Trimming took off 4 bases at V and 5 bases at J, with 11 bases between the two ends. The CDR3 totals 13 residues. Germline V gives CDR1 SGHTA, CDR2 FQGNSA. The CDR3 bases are TGTGCCAGCAGCTACGCATGGGGCGAGACCCAGTACTTC. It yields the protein CASSYAWGETQYF.